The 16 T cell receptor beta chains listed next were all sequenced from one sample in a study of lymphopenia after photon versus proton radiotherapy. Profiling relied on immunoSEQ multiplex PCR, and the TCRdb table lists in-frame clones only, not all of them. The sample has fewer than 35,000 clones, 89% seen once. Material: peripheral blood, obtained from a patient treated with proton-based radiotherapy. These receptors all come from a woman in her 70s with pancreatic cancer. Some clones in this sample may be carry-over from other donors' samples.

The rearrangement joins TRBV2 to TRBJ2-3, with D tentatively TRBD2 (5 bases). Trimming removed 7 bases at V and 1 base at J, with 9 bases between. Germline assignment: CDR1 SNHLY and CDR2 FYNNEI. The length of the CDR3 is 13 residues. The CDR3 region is CASKRERTDTQYF. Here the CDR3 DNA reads TGTGCCAGCAAACGGGAACGCACAGATACGCAGTATTTT.

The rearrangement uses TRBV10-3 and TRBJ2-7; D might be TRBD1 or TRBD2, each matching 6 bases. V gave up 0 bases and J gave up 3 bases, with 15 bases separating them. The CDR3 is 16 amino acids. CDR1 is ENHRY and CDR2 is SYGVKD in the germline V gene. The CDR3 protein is CAISESGRGGLYEQYF. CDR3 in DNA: TGTGCCATCAGTGAGTCGGGCAGGGGAGGTCTCTACGAGCAGTACTTC.

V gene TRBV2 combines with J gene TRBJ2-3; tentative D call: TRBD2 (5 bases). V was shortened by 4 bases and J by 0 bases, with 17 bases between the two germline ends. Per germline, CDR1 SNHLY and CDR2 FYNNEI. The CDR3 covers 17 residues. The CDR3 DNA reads TGTGCCAGCAGTGTCGAGGGTCCGGGAACCAGCACAGATACGCAGTATTTT. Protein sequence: CASSVEGPGTSTDTQYF.

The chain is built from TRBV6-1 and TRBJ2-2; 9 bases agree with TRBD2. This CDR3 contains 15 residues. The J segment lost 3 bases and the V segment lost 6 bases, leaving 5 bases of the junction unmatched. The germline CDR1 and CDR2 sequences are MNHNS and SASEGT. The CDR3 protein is CASSALAGYTGELFF. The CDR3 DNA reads TGTGCCAGCAGCGCCCTAGCGGGATACACCGGGGAGCTGTTTTTT.

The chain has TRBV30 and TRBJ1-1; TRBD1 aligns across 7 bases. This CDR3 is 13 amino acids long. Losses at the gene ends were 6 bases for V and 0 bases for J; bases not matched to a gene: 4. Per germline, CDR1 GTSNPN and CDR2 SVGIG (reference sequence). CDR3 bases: TGTGCCTGTACACAGGGGTTGAACACTGAAGCTTTCTTT. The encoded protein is CACTQGLNTEAFF.

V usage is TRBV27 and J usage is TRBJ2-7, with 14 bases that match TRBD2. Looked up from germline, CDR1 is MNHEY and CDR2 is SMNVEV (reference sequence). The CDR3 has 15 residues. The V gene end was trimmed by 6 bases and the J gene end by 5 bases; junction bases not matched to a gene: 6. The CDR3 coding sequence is TGTGCCAGCAGCATATTGGGACTAGCGGGAGACGAGCAGTACTTC. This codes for CASSILGLAGDEQYF.

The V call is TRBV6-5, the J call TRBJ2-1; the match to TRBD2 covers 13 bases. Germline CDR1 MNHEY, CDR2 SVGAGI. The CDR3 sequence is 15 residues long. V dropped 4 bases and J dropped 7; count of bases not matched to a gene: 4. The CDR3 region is CASSSLTSGGNEQFF. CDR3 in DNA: TGTGCCAGCAGTTCCCTGACTAGCGGGGGGAATGAGCAGTTCTTC.

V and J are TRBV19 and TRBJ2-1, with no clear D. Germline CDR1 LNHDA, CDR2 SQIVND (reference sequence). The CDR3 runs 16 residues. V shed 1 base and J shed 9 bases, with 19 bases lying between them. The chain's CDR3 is CASSIVMDGLFSEQFF. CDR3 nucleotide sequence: TGTGCCAGTAGTATAGTCATGGACGGTTTGTTCAGTGAGCAGTTCTTC.

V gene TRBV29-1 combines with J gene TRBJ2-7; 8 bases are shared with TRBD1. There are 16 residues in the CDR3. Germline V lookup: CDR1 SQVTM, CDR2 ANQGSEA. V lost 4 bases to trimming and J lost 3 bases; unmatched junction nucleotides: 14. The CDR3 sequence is CSVVPAGTGRIYEQYF. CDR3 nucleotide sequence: TGCAGCGTTGTCCCTGCCGGGACAGGACGGATCTACGAGCAGTACTTC.

CDR3 loop: CASSLVTSGSDTQYF. The CDR3 region has the DNA TGTGCCAGCAGCTTAGTAACTAGCGGATCAGATACGCAGTATTTT. This chain uses TRBV11-2 with TRBJ2-3; 8 nucleotides agree with TRBD2. The trim removed 1 base at V and 4 bases at J, leaving 4 bases unmatched. Germline V gene sequence: CDR1 SGHAT, CDR2 FQNNGV. CDR3 length: 15 residues.

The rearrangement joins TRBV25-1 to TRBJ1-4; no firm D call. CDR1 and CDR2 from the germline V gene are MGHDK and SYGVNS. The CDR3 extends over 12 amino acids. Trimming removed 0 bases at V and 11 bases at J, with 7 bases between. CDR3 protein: CASSEYLDKLFF. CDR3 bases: TGTGCCAGCAGTGAATACTTAGACAAACTGTTTTTT.

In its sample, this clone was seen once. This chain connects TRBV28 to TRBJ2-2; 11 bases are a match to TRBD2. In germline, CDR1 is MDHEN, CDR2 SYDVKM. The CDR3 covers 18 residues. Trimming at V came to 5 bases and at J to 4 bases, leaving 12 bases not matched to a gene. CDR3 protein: CASSEGLAVPRGTGELFF. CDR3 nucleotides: TGTGCCAGCAGTGAGGGACTAGCGGTACCCCGAGGCACCGGGGAGCTGTTTTTT.

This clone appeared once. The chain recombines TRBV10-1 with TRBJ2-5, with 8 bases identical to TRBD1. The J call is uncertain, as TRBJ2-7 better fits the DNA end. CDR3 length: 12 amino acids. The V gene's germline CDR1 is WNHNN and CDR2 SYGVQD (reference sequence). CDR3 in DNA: TGCGCCAGCAGTGGGACAGGGTACGAGCAGTACTTC. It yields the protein CASSGTGYEQYF.

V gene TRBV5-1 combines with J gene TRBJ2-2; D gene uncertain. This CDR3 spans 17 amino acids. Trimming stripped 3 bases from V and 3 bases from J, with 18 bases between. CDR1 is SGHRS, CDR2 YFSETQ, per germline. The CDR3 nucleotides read TGCGCCAGCAGCTGGACGCTAATAGAGATGGACACCGGGGAGCTGTTTTTT. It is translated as CASSWTLIEMDTGELFF.

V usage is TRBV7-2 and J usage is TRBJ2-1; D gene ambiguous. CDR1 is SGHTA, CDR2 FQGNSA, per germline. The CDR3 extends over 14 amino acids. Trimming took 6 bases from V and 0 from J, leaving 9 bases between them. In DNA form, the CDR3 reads TGTGCCAGCAGGGGCCCTCGCTCCTACAATGAGCAGTTCTTC. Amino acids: CASRGPRSYNEQFF.

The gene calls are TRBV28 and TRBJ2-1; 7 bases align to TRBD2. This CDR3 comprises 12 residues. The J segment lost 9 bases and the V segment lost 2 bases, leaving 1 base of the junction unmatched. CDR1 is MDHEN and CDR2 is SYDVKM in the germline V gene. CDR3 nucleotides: TGTGCCAGCAGTTTAGGGGGGGGTGAGCAGTTCTTC. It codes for CASSLGGGEQFF.